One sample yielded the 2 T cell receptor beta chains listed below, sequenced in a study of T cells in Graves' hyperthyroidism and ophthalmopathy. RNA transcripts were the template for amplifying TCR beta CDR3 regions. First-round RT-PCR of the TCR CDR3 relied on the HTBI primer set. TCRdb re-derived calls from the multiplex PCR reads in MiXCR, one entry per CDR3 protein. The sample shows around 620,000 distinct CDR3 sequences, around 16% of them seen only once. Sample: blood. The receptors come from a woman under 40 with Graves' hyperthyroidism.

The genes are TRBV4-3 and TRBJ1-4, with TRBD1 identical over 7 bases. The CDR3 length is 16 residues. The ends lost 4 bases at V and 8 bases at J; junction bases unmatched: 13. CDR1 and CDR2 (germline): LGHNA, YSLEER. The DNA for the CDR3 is TGCGCCAGCAGCCGGCAAGACAGGGTGGGGGGGGAAAAACTGTTTTTT. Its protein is CASSRQDRVGGEKLFF.

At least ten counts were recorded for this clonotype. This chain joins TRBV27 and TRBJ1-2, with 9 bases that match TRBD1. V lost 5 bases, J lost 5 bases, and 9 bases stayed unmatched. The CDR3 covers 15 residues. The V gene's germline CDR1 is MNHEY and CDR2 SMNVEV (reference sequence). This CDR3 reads CASSARQGGGYGYTF. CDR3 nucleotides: TGTGCCAGCAGTGCGAGACAGGGGGGAGGATATGGCTACACCTTC.